The following is a T cell receptor beta chain sequence with its context. Germline CDR1 is MNHNS and CDR2 is SASEGT. V was cut by 2 bases and J by 4 bases, with 11 bases left in between. The CDR3 runs to 14 residues. The entry originates in a study of technical replicates of blood from a handful of donors. TCRdb's table, derived via immunoSEQ multiplex PCR, lists solely in-frame clones and lacks some. The sample shows some 60,000 clones, 90% to 95% of them seen only once. The rearrangement joins TRBV6-1 to TRBJ1-2; D might be TRBD1 (6 bases). This clonotype was sampled from a human donor in good health. Some clones in this sample may be carry-over from other donors' samples. The sequenced sample was PBMCs. DNA for the CDR3: TGTGCCAGCAGTGAACAGGGGTATAGCTATGGCTACACCTTC. Amino acid sequence: CASSEQGYSYGYTF.